This T cell receptor beta chain derives from a study of neurological immune-mediated disorders. Germline V gene data show CDR1 as SGHTA and CDR2 as FQGNSA. V was trimmed by 5 bases and J by 5 bases, leaving 18 bases between them. CDR3 length: 15 amino acids. Many counts were recorded for this clonotype. TCRdb reprocessed the 5' RACE reads via MiXCR and lists one record per CDR3 protein. This table has around 78,000 distinct CDR3 sequences, 15% to 20% appearing once. This receptor was taken from a middle-aged woman in good health. The chain links TRBV7-2 to TRBJ2-5; the D call may be TRBD1 or TRBD2 (5 bases each). Sequencing was performed on PBMCs. This CDR3 is CASSPQTEGEETQYF. In nucleotides, the CDR3 is TGTGCCAGCAGCCCCCAGACAGAAGGGGAGGAGACCCAGTACTTC.